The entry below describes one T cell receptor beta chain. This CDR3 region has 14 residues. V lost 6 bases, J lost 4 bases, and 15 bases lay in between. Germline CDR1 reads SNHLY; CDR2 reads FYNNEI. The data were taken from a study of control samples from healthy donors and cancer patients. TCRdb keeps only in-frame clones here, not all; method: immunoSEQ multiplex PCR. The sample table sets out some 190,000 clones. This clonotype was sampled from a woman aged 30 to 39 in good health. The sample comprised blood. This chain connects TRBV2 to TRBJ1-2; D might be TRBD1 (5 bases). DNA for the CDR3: TGTGCCAGCAGCGTAACCAGGGACGTCTATGGCTACACCTTC. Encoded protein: CASSVTRDVYGYTF. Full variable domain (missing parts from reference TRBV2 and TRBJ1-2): EPEVTQTPSHQVTQMGQEVILRCVPISNHLYFYWYRQILGQKVEFLVSFYNNEISEKSEIFDDQFSVERPDGSNFTLKIRSTKLEDSAMYFCASSVTRDVYGYTFGSGTRLTVV.